The 27 T cell receptor beta chains reported below all come from one sample, sequenced in a study of blood T cell repertoires in COVID-19. Profiling relied on immunoSEQ multiplex PCR, and the TCRdb table lists in-frame clones only, not all of them. Here the sample spans around 700,000 clones, 75% to 90% being singletons. Sequenced material: peripheral blood. Every receptor here comes from a woman younger than 35 with acute or convalescent COVID-19.

The V and J genes are TRBV19 and TRBJ1-1; no reliable D call. The CDR3 extends over 16 amino acids. Germline V gene sequence: CDR1 LNHDA, CDR2 SQIVND (reference sequence). The ends were cut back, 4 bases at V and 0 bases at J, with 15 bases in the middle. CDR3 loop: CASSKKIRTLNTEAFF. The CDR3 nucleotides are TGTGCCAGTAGTAAAAAGATCCGCACACTGAACACTGAAGCTTTCTTT.

This clone turned up a few times. This chain connects TRBV19 to TRBJ2-7, with D possibly being TRBD1 (5 bases). Germline values: CDR1 LNHDA, CDR2 SQIVND (reference sequence). With 6 bases removed from V and 1 base from J, the gap between germline ends came to 10 bases. CDR3 length equals 13 residues. The DNA of the CDR3 is TGTGCCAGTAGGCAGGGTGTTTCCTACGAGCAGTACTTC. Translation: CASRQGVSYEQYF.

The V and J genes are TRBV19 and TRBJ1-5; no firm D call. Per germline, CDR1 LNHDA and CDR2 SQIVND (reference sequence). Trimming cost V 6 bases and J 5 bases, with 11 bases left between them. CDR3 length: 13 amino acids. The CDR3: CASSTGPDQPQHF. The CDR3 DNA reads TGTGCCAGTAGCACGGGTCCGGATCAGCCCCAGCATTTT. The full variable domain, its missing parts supplied by reference TRBV19 and TRBJ1-5, is DGGITQSPKYLFRKEGQNVTLSCEQNLNHDAMYWYRQDPGQGLRLIYYSQIVNDFQKGDIAEGYSVSREKKESFPLTVTSAQKNPTAFYLCASSTGPDQPQHFGDGTRLSIL.

The chain links TRBV28 to TRBJ2-7; D might be TRBD1 (5 bases). Trimming cost V 6 bases and J 4 bases, with 16 bases left between them. The germline gives CDR1 MDHEN, CDR2 SYDVKM. The CDR3 length is 14 residues. CDR3 bases: TGTGCCAGCAGCCCAAGATATGGGGCTTACGAGCAGTACTTC. Its protein product is CASSPRYGAYEQYF.

The rearrangement links TRBV10-3 to TRBJ1-3, with TRBD1 as a possible D gene (5 bases). Germline V gene lookup returns CDR1 ENHRY and CDR2 SYGVKD. The CDR3 covers 12 residues. The germline V and J ends were trimmed by 8 bases and 3 bases, with 8 bases remaining between them. The DNA for the CDR3 is TGTGCCATCTGGGGCCTTGGAAACACCATATATTTT. This sequence encodes CAIWGLGNTIYF.

The gene calls are TRBV10-2 and TRBJ1-1; TRBD1 aligns across 8 bases. Germline V gene sequence: CDR1 WSHSY, CDR2 SAAADI. Trimming at V came to 6 bases and at J to 6 bases, leaving 6 bases not matched to a gene. The CDR3 is 13 residues long. CDR3 loop: CASRYQGAAEAFF. The CDR3 coding sequence is TGCGCCAGCAGGTATCAGGGGGCTGCTGAAGCTTTCTTT.

This CDR3 reads CASSRTTGGSYNEQFF. CDR3 nucleotide sequence: TGCGCCAGCAGCCGGACGACGGGGGGCTCCTACAATGAGCAGTTCTTC. This sequence joins TRBV4-3 and TRBJ2-1; 7 bases map to TRBD2. Per germline, CDR1 LGHNA and CDR2 YSLEER. The CDR3 is 16 residues long. The V segment lost 4 bases and the J segment 0 bases; nucleotides outside the gene matches: 6.

This chain connects TRBV29-1 to TRBJ1-1; D perhaps matches TRBD1 (5 bases). This CDR3 contains 14 residues. Between the trimmed V and J ends, which lost 4 bases and 6 bases, there was a span of 18 bases. The germline CDR1 and CDR2 sequences are SQVTM and ANQGSEA. The CDR3, as DNA: TGCAGCGTTGCTCTGGGGGAGGGGATCGCTGAAGCTTTCTTT. This codes for CSVALGEGIAEAFF. Full variable domain (rest looked up from reference TRBV29-1 and TRBJ1-1): SAVISQKPSRDICQRGTSLTIQCQVDSQVTMMFWYRQQPGQSLTLIATANQGSEATYESGFVIDKFPISRPNLTFSTLTVSNMSPEDSSIYLCSVALGEGIAEAFFGQGTRLTVV.

The V and J genes are TRBV19 and TRBJ1-1, with 7 bases fitting TRBD1. The CDR3 contains 16 residues. Germline V gene sequence: CDR1 LNHDA, CDR2 SQIVND (reference sequence). Trimming removed 3 bases from V and 0 bases from J; junction bases left unmatched: 7. The CDR3 DNA is TGTGCCAGTAGTATGTCGGGACAGCTGATGAACACTGAAGCTTTCTTT. Amino acids: CASSMSGQLMNTEAFF.

J is TRBJ2-7 and V is TRBV7-9; tentative D call: TRBD1 (6 bases). With 2 bases removed from V and 2 bases from J, the gap between germline ends came to 13 bases. This CDR3 is 15 amino acids long. Germline V CDR1 and CDR2: SEHNR, FQNEAQ (reference sequence). CDR3 protein: CASSLRQELAYEQYF. In nucleotides, the CDR3 is TGTGCCAGCAGCTTAAGACAGGAGTTAGCCTACGAGCAGTACTTC.

The chain links TRBV5-4 to TRBJ1-1, with D perhaps TRBD1 (6 bases). V was cut by 4 bases and J by 0 bases, with 16 bases left in between. The germline V gene encodes CDR1 SGHNT and CDR2 YYREEE (reference sequence). The length of the CDR3 is 16 residues. CDR3 nucleotide sequence: TGTGCCAGCAGCCCTCAGGGGCGGGTAATGAACACTGAAGCTTTCTTT. Translation: CASSPQGRVMNTEAFF.

J is TRBJ1-1 and V is TRBV5-6, with D unclear. V gave up 2 bases and J gave up 5 bases, with 13 bases separating them. In germline, CDR1 is SGHDT, CDR2 YYEEEE. CDR3 length: 14 amino acids. The CDR3 sequence is CASSFRGVGTEAFF. The CDR3 coding sequence is TGTGCCAGCAGCTTTAGAGGCGTCGGGACTGAAGCTTTCTTT.

This chain uses TRBV5-1 with TRBJ2-7, with a tentative D call TRBD2 (6 bases). The CDR3 length is 13 residues. The germline V gene encodes CDR1 SGHRS and CDR2 YFSETQ. V was clipped by 0 bases and J by 7 bases, with 11 bases between them. The DNA of the CDR3 is TGCGCCAGCAGCTTGGGGGGCCGGGGGGAGCAGTACTTC. Amino acids: CASSLGGRGEQYF.

The V and J genes are TRBV4-3 and TRBJ2-4; TRBD2 might be the D (5 bases). This CDR3 spans 15 amino acids. Trimming pared 0 bases from V and 2 bases from J, leaving 8 bases between. CDR1 is LGHNA and CDR2 is YSLEER in the germline V gene. The CDR3 loop reads CASSQDASSKNIQYF. CDR3 DNA: TGCGCCAGCAGCCAAGACGCTAGCTCCAAAAACATTCAGTACTTC.

V usage is TRBV6-6 and J usage is TRBJ2-7; TRBD2 matches at 7 bases. Germline CDR1 MNHNY, CDR2 SVGAGI (reference sequence). The CDR3 extends over 11 amino acids. V lost 4 bases to trimming and J lost 9 bases; unmatched junction nucleotides: 3. This chain's CDR3 is CASSSTGGQYF. CDR3 nucleotide sequence: TGTGCCAGCAGTTCGACGGGAGGGCAGTACTTC.

Only one count was recorded for this clone. The chain combines TRBV6-5 with TRBJ1-4; D possibly corresponds to TRBD1 (6 bases). This CDR3 is 13 amino acids long. V was clipped by 6 bases and J by 8 bases, with 13 bases between them. CDR1 is MNHEY, CDR2 SVGAGI, per germline. In DNA form, the CDR3 reads TGTGCCAGCAGAGGACCGGGGGGCGAAAAACTGTTTTTT. It specifies CASRGPGGEKLFF.

The chain couples TRBV18 to TRBJ2-2, with 9 bases aligning to TRBD1. J was trimmed by 7 bases and V by 2 bases; bases with no gene match: 2. Germline V lookup: CDR1 KGHSH, CDR2 LQKENI. CDR3 length: 14 residues. CDR3 coding DNA: TGTGCCAGCTCACCAACAGGGGGCTTCGGGGAGCTGTTTTTT. It yields the protein CASSPTGGFGELFF.

J is TRBJ2-1 and V is TRBV5-4; 9 bases are shared with TRBD2. With V trimmed by 0 bases and J by 6 bases, 7 bases remained unmatched. Germline CDR1 and CDR2: SGHNT and YYREEE (reference sequence). This CDR3 spans 16 amino acids. The CDR3 DNA follows: TGTGCCAGCAGCTTGGGGCCTAGCGGGGTCCTCAATGAGCAGTTCTTC. It is translated as CASSLGPSGVLNEQFF. Full variable domain (missing parts from reference TRBV5-4 and TRBJ2-1): ETGVTQSPTHLIKTRGQQVTLRCSSQSGHNTVSWYQQALGQGPQFIFQYYREEENGRGNFPPRFSGLQFPNYSSELNVNALELDDSALYLCASSLGPSGVLNEQFFGPGTRLTVL.

This clone has only a few counts. This chain uses TRBV4-3 with TRBJ1-6, with 8 bases aligning to TRBD1. The CDR3 length is 15 residues. Losses at the gene ends were 3 bases for V and 9 bases for J; bases not matched to a gene: 7. Germline values: CDR1 LGHNA, CDR2 YSLEER. CDR3 DNA sequence: TGCGCCAGCAGCCAGGCGGACAGGGTGGGTTCACCCCTCCACTTT. This gives the protein CASSQADRVGSPLHF.

This rearrangement joins TRBV20-1 to TRBJ1-1; D uncertain. Germline lookup yields CDR1 DFQATT and CDR2 SNEGSKA (reference sequence). The V and J ends lost 5 bases and 3 bases respectively, with 4 bases between them. The CDR3 has 10 residues. The CDR3 nucleotides read TGCAGTGCTCGGGACACTGAAGCTTTCTTT. The encoded protein is CSARDTEAFF.

This clone was seen once. Other DNA sequences in the same sample also yield this CDR3. The chain uses TRBV9 and TRBJ1-1; TRBD1 matches 7 bases. V lost 4 bases, J lost 5 bases, and 5 bases stayed unmatched. The CDR3 is 13 residues long. From germline, CDR1 is SGDLS and CDR2 YYNGEE. Here the CDR3 DNA reads TGTGCCAGCAGCTTTCAGGGGGGTACTGAAGCTTTCTTT. It yields the protein CASSFQGGTEAFF.

CDR3 coding DNA: TGTGCCAGCAGCCGATGGACAGGGGGCGCGGGGCAGCCCCAGCATTTT. It codes for CASSRWTGGAGQPQHF. The chain recombines TRBV7-9 with TRBJ1-5; 11 nucleotides align to TRBD1. Trimming at V came to 5 bases and at J to 7 bases, leaving 10 bases not matched to a gene. CDR1 is SEHNR, CDR2 FQNEAQ, per germline (reference sequence). This CDR3 spans 16 amino acids.

The genes are TRBV5-1 and TRBJ1-1, with 7 bases identical to TRBD1. Germline loops: CDR1 SGHRS, CDR2 YFSETQ. The CDR3 loop spans 12 amino acids. After removal of 2 bases from V and 10 bases from J, the junction contained 5 bases not matched to a gene. CDR3 region: CASSLGPGGAFF. CDR3 DNA sequence: TGCGCCAGCAGCTTAGGGCCAGGGGGAGCTTTCTTT.

This clone was observed a single time. The chain recombines TRBV11-1 with TRBJ2-1, with 9 bases that match TRBD1. The CDR3 runs 16 residues. Trimming removed 4 bases from V and 3 bases from J; junction bases left unmatched: 7. Germline values: CDR1 SGHAT, CDR2 FQDESV (reference sequence). CDR3 residues: CASSYRDREYYNEQFF. The CDR3, as DNA: TGTGCCAGCAGCTACCGGGACAGGGAATACTACAATGAGCAGTTCTTC.

V usage is TRBV4-2 and J usage is TRBJ2-3; TRBD2 agrees at 10 bases. Trimming removed 0 bases from V and 7 bases from J; junction bases left unmatched: 7. This CDR3 is built from 16 residues. CDR1 and CDR2 (germline): LGHNA, YNFKEQ. In DNA form, the CDR3 reads TGTGCCAGCAGCCAAGAGTCAAGCGGGGGGGCGAATACGCAGTATTTT. Translated, it gives CASSQESSGGANTQYF.

CDR3 protein: CASSSQGKGNQPQHF. The CDR3, as DNA: TGTGCCAGCAGTTCACAGGGTAAAGGCAATCAGCCCCAGCATTTT. The chain has TRBV28 and TRBJ1-5, with D possibly TRBD1 on 6 matching bases. Trimming took 4 bases from V and 2 from J, leaving 12 bases between them. Germline loops: CDR1 MDHEN, CDR2 SYDVKM. The CDR3 sequence is 15 residues long.

This clone was counted between two and nine times. V usage is TRBV10-3 and J usage is TRBJ1-2; 7 positions match TRBD1. There are 15 residues in the CDR3. CDR1 is ENHRY, CDR2 SYGVKD, per germline. With 6 bases clipped from V and 7 bases from J, the junction kept 14 bases outside the gene matches. CDR3 in amino acids: CAISLLTGPSSGYTF. CDR3 sequence (DNA): TGTGCCATCAGCCTACTGACAGGGCCCAGTTCTGGCTACACCTTC.